The T cell receptor (beta chain) described here comes from a study of identical twins. Study conclusions and caveats: High-abundance cord blood beta clonotypes had fewer insertions; memory repertoires showed none.

This clonotype has at least ten counts. The target antigen is unknown. This CDR3 spans 14 amino acids. Trimming shortened V by 6 bases and J by 0 bases, and 11 bases separated the two germline ends. TCRdb passed the 5' RACE reads through MiXCR, listing each CDR3 protein once. The table lists hundreds of thousands of distinct CDR3 sequences, around 7% of them singletons. These data also featured in a second study, about yellow fever vaccine responses in identical twins. That study reports: A vaccine T cell response that seemed partly convergent and partly personalized was reported in twins.

The sequence came from a woman younger than 35 in good health. The gene calls are TRBV12-3 or TRBV12-4 and TRBJ1-2; D may be TRBD1 (6 bases). Sequenced input: memory (CD45RO+) T cells sorted from blood. CDR3 in DNA: TGTGCCAGCAGCTTCCGGACAGCTAACTATGGCTACACCTTC. Its translation is CASSFRTANYGYTF.